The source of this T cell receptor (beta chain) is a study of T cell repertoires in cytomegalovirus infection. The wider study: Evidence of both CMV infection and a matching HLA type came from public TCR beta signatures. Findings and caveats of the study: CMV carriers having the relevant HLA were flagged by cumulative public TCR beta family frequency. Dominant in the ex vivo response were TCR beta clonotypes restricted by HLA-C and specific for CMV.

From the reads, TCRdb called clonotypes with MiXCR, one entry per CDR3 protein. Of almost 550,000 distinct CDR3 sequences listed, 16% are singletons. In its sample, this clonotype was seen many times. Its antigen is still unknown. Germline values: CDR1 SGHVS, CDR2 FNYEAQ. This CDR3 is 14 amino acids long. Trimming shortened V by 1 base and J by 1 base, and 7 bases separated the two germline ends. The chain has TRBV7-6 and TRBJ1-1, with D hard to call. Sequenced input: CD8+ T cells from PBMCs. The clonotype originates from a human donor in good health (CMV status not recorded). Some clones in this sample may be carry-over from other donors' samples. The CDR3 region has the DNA TGTGCCAGCAGCTTAGAAAGGTGGAACACTGAAGCTTTCTTT. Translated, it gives CASSLERWNTEAFF.